Following are 9 T cell receptor beta chains from one sample sequenced in a study of CD4+ T cells in melanoma. TCRdb's table, derived via immunoSEQ multiplex PCR, lists solely in-frame clones and lacks some. Among about 110,000 clones listed, around 93% were seen once. Sequencing was carried out using peripheral blood. The receptors stem from a human donor with melanoma.

The gene calls are TRBV5-4 and TRBJ2-5, with a possible D match to TRBD1 (5 bases). Germline V CDR1 and CDR2: SGHNT, YYREEE (reference sequence). The CDR3 length is 17 residues. Trimming shortened V by 0 bases and J by 4 bases, and 19 bases separated the two germline ends. CDR3 in amino acids: CASSLGSPRTQGETQYF. CDR3 DNA sequence: TGTGCCAGCAGCTTGGGGAGCCCACGAACCCAGGGAGAGACCCAGTACTTC. The full variable domain, in which reference TRBV5-4 and TRBJ2-5 provide the parts outside the CDR3, is ETGVTQSPTHLIKTRGQQVTLRCSSQSGHNTVSWYQQALGQGPQFIFQYYREEENGRGNFPPRFSGLQFPNYSSELNVNALELDDSALYLCASSLGSPRTQGETQYFGPGTRLLVL.

The chain couples TRBV9 to TRBJ2-5; 12 positions agree with TRBD2. Per germline, CDR1 SGDLS and CDR2 YYNGEE. The CDR3 covers 17 residues. V lost 4 bases, J lost 1 base, and 8 bases stayed unmatched. This CDR3 is CASSFGLAGLLQETQYF. For the CDR3, the DNA is TGTGCCAGCAGCTTCGGACTAGCGGGGCTCCTCCAAGAGACCCAGTACTTC.

This chain joins TRBV2 and TRBJ1-6; 8 bases fit TRBD1. In germline, CDR1 is SNHLY, CDR2 FYNNEI. The J segment lost 5 bases and the V segment lost 5 bases, leaving 8 bases of the junction unmatched. The CDR3 length is 16 residues. In DNA, the CDR3 is TGTGCCAGCAGTCGAGACAGGGGCGAAAATAATTCACCCCTCCACTTT. It is translated as CASSRDRGENNSPLHF. Using reference TRBV2 and TRBJ1-6 for the parts outside the CDR3, the full variable domain is EPEVTQTPSHQVTQMGQEVILRCVPISNHLYFYWYRQILGQKVEFLVSFYNNEISEKSEIFDDQFSVERPDGSNFTLKIRSTKLEDSAMYFCASSRDRGENNSPLHFGNGTRLTVT.

The chain joins TRBV6-6 to TRBJ1-4; no clear D. The CDR3 runs 15 residues. V gave up 3 bases and J gave up 0 bases, with 8 bases separating them. Germline-derived CDR1 and CDR2 are MNHNY and SVGAGI (reference sequence). This CDR3 is CASSYRFATNEKLFF. CDR3 nucleotide sequence: TGTGCCAGCAGTTATCGGTTTGCAACTAATGAAAAACTGTTTTTT.

The chain is built from TRBV9 and TRBJ2-2; D not certain. Germline V gene lookup returns CDR1 SGDLS and CDR2 YYNGEE. CDR3 length equals 14 residues. V lost 2 bases and J lost 6, with 11 bases in between. As DNA, the CDR3 is TGTGCCAGCAGCGTTAGGAGTAATTCCGGGGAGCTGTTTTTT. Translated, it gives CASSVRSNSGELFF.

V usage is TRBV7-7 and J usage is TRBJ2-3, with a weak D call TRBD1 (6 bases). V was pared by 1 base and J by 1 base, with 9 bases between. CDR3 length: 15 amino acids. Germline V gene lookup returns CDR1 SSHAT and CDR2 FNYEAQ (reference sequence). The CDR3 DNA is TGTGCCAGCAGCTTAGTTTCAGGGGGCACAGATACGCAGTATTTT. It yields the protein CASSLVSGGTDTQYF.

This chain connects TRBV2 to TRBJ1-6; 10 nucleotides align to TRBD1. J was trimmed by 13 bases and V by 7 bases; bases with no gene match: 7. The CDR3 has 13 amino acids. The germline gives CDR1 SNHLY, CDR2 FYNNEI. In DNA form, the CDR3 reads TGTGCCAGCACTTTGGACAGGGGGACCCCCCTCCACTTT. Protein sequence: CASTLDRGTPLHF.

The V gene is TRBV4-3, the J gene TRBJ2-7, with D hard to call. With 1 base removed from V and 3 bases from J, the gap between germline ends came to 10 bases. The CDR3 totals 14 residues. Germline CDR1 is LGHNA and CDR2 is YSLEER. CDR3 sequence reads: CASSQAAAVYEQYF. As DNA, the CDR3 is TGCGCCAGCAGCCAAGCGGCGGCTGTCTACGAGCAGTACTTC.

The V call is TRBV27, the J call TRBJ1-1; tentatively, D is TRBD1 (5 bases). The CDR3 length is 15 residues. Trimming took 7 bases from V and 5 from J, leaving 20 bases between them. From germline, CDR1 is MNHEY and CDR2 SMNVEV (reference sequence). CDR3 bases: TGTGCCAGCAACCTCGCTGGGGGTGGGGGTACTGAAGCTTTCTTT. This translates into CASNLAGGGGTEAFF.